Presented here are 13 T cell receptor beta chains from one specimen sequenced in a study of blood T cell repertoires in COVID-19. Data came from immunoSEQ multiplex PCR; TCRdb stores just in-frame clones and leaves some out. In the table there are more than 95,000 clones, approximately 85% of which are singletons. The specimen sequenced was peripheral blood. The receptor set was obtained from a man in his fifties with acute or convalescent COVID-19.

V gene TRBV6-4 combines with J gene TRBJ1-1; TRBD1 matches at 9 bases. The ends lost 6 bases at V and 4 bases at J; junction bases unmatched: 6. Germline CDR1 is MRHNA and CDR2 is SNTAGT. The CDR3 runs 14 residues. The CDR3 coding sequence is TGTGCCAGCAGCGCACAGGGGGCTGGCACTGAAGCTTTCTTT. It translates to CASSAQGAGTEAFF.

This rearrangement joins TRBV7-9 to TRBJ2-5; 7 bases match TRBD1. The CDR3 runs 15 residues. Trimming at V came to 4 bases and at J to 6 bases, leaving 11 bases not matched to a gene. Germline CDR1 reads SEHNR; CDR2 reads FQNEAQ (reference sequence). CDR3 DNA: TGTGCCAGCAGCTCCCGGGACAGCAGATTGAAGACCCAGTACTTC. This codes for CASSSRDSRLKTQYF.

This chain links TRBV5-6 with TRBJ2-5, with 8 bases identical to TRBD1. Germline V lookup: CDR1 SGHDT, CDR2 YYEEEE. Trimming took 1 base from V and 2 from J; bases not matched to a gene: 10. This CDR3 is built from 17 residues. CDR3 in amino acids: CASSLLTGEEGQETQYF. The CDR3 region has the DNA TGTGCCAGCAGCTTGCTGACAGGGGAGGAGGGGCAAGAGACCCAGTACTTC.

This clone has a handful of counts. The chain employs TRBV29-1 and TRBJ1-2; D is perhaps TRBD1 (6 bases). CDR1 and CDR2 from the germline V gene are SQVTM and ANQGSEA. V shed 0 bases and J shed 4 bases, with 9 bases lying between them. CDR3 length equals 13 residues. CDR3 coding DNA: TGCAGCGTTGAAGACAGGGGATTCTATGGCTACACCTTC. Its protein is CSVEDRGFYGYTF.

The chain links TRBV30 to TRBJ1-1; D gene ambiguous. Trimming took off 5 bases at V and 0 bases at J, with 10 bases between the two ends. The CDR3 is made up of 13 amino acids. The germline CDR1 and CDR2 sequences are GTSNPN and SVGIG (reference sequence). The CDR3 DNA sequence: TGTGCCTGGCAATACGGTATGAACACTGAAGCTTTCTTT. Translating it yields CAWQYGMNTEAFF. Using reference TRBV30 and TRBJ1-1 for the parts outside the CDR3, the full variable domain is SQTIHQWPATLVQPVGSPLSLECTVEGTSNPNLYWYRQAAGRGLQLLFYSVGIGQISSEVPQNLSASRPQDRQFILSSKKLLLSDSGFYLCAWQYGMNTEAFFGQGTRLTVV.

The rearrangement joins TRBV5-4 to TRBJ1-3; perhaps TRBD1 as D (5 bases). The CDR3 has 15 residues. Germline CDR1 and CDR2: SGHNT and YYREEE (reference sequence). Deletions cut 3 bases from V and 4 bases from J, with 14 bases between. DNA for the CDR3: TGTGCCAGCAGCTGGGGGGGAACGGGCGGAAACACCATATATTTT. Translation gives CASSWGGTGGNTIYF.

The genes are TRBV5-4 and TRBJ2-1; D call uncertain. The CDR3 runs to 15 residues. The V gene lost 1 base and the J gene lost 1 base, with 9 bases spanning the gap. Per germline, CDR1 SGHNT and CDR2 YYREEE (reference sequence). CDR3 sequence (DNA): TGTGCCAGCAGCTTGCGGCAGGAATCCTACAATGAGCAGTTCTTC. This translates into CASSLRQESYNEQFF. Combining the CDR3 with reference TRBV5-4 and TRBJ2-1 gives the whole variable domain ETGVTQSPTHLIKTRGQQVTLRCSSQSGHNTVSWYQQALGQGPQFIFQYYREEENGRGNFPPRFSGLQFPNYSSELNVNALELDDSALYLCASSLRQESYNEQFFGPGTRLTVL.

The chain combines TRBV7-2 with TRBJ2-1, with 7 bases fitting TRBD2. The germline V gene encodes CDR1 SGHTA and CDR2 FQGNSA. The CDR3 spans 17 residues. After removal of 5 bases from V and 4 bases from J, the junction contained 14 bases not matched to a gene. The CDR3: CASSETVLAELYNEQFF. DNA of the CDR3: TGTGCCAGCAGCGAAACGGTTCTAGCGGAGCTGTACAATGAGCAGTTCTTC.

This sequence joins TRBV11-3 and TRBJ2-5, with TRBD2 identical over 12 bases. The germline CDR1 and CDR2 sequences are SGHNT and YENEEA. The CDR3 has 17 residues. V shed 1 base, J shed 4 bases, and the junction held 7 bases outside the gene matches. Here the CDR3 reads CASSLGLLAGGPETQYF. The CDR3 coding sequence is TGTGCCAGCAGCTTAGGCCTTCTAGCGGGAGGGCCAGAGACCCAGTACTTC.

V gene TRBV28 combines with J gene TRBJ2-7; D possibly corresponds to TRBD1 (5 bases). V gave up 4 bases and J gave up 9 bases, with 16 bases separating them. Germline-derived CDR1 and CDR2 are MDHEN and SYDVKM. The CDR3 loop spans 13 amino acids. CDR3 sequence (DNA): TGTGCCAGCAGTTCAGGGCCCAGCTCGAGGCAGTACTTC. Residues: CASSSGPSSRQYF. The variable domain in full, completed from reference TRBV28 and TRBJ2-7, reads DVKVTQSSRYLVKRTGEKVFLECVQDMDHENMFWYRQDPGLGLRLIYFSYDVKMKEKGDIPEGYSVSREKKERFSLILESASTNQTSMYLCASSSGPSSRQYFGPGTRLTVT.

The chain has TRBV7-9 and TRBJ1-5; 8 bases line up with TRBD1. The CDR3 is 17 amino acids. Germline lookup yields CDR1 SEHNR and CDR2 FQNEAQ (reference sequence). J lost 7 bases, V lost 1 base, and 12 bases had no gene match. CDR3 region: CASSLGPAGGVEQPQHF. The CDR3 bases are TGTGCCAGCAGCTTAGGCCCGGCAGGGGGCGTAGAACAGCCCCAGCATTTT.

V and J are TRBV24-1 and TRBJ2-1; no clear D gene. The germline V and J ends were trimmed by 5 bases and 10 bases, with 14 bases remaining between them. Germline-derived CDR1 and CDR2 are KGHDR and SFDVKD. This CDR3 has 13 residues. The chain's CDR3 is CATSAPPAREQFF. In nucleotides, the CDR3 is TGTGCCACCAGTGCCCCCCCCGCCAGAGAGCAGTTCTTC.

The genes are TRBV6-5 and TRBJ2-5; 8 bases align to TRBD2. From germline, CDR1 is MNHEY and CDR2 SVGAGI. The CDR3 has 16 amino acids. V lost 1 base and J lost 4; bases outside the gene matches: 8. Here the CDR3 reads CASSYFGTRTGETQYF. CDR3 sequence (DNA): TGTGCCAGCAGTTACTTCGGGACTAGAACGGGAGAGACCCAGTACTTC.